This T cell receptor beta chain appears in the sequencing data of a study of T cells in Graves' hyperthyroidism and ophthalmopathy. Study-wide results and caveats: Ophthalmopathy was distinguished from stable hyperthyroidism by 13 V-J signatures.

This clonotype was found many times. Its antigen is undetermined. A roughly 9.1 ml volume of fresh peripheral blood provided the PBMCs. Trimming removed 0 bases at V and 3 bases at J, with 11 bases between. The CDR3 length is 15 residues. Template material for amplifying TCR beta CDR3 regions consisted of RNA transcripts. With the HTBI primer set, the TCR CDR3 went through a first round of RT-PCR. TCRdb re-analysed the multiplex PCR reads in MiXCR, keeping a single row per CDR3 protein. The data show about 640,000 distinct CDR3 sequences, under 25% seen once. The chain employs TRBV12-3 or TRBV12-4 and TRBJ2-5, with D perhaps given as TRBD1 or TRBD2 (6 bases each). Sequencing was carried out using blood. The receptor was derived from a man under 40 with Graves' ophthalmopathy. The CDR3 loop reads CASSLAGGGKETQYF. In DNA, the CDR3 is TGTGCCAGCAGTTTAGCCGGGGGCGGAAAAGAGACCCAGTACTTC.